These T cell receptor beta chains were read from a single sample in a study of T cell responses to AZD1222 COVID-19 vaccine. Method: immunoSEQ multiplex PCR; TCRdb's copy keeps in-frame clones and lacks some. The sample lists about 140,000 clones; 89% were seen once. The input for sequencing was peripheral blood, taken on day 0 of AZD1222 vaccination. Receptor source: an adult in good health. CDR3s include the opening cysteine and the closing phenylalanine or tryptophan. A D gene is named only where the DNA matches it firmly. A row's size may be missing; if present it is once, few, many or a size class.

J gene | V gene | clone size | D gene | CDR3 DNA | CDR3 protein
TRBJ1-1 | TRBV7-2 | once | TRBD1 | TGTGCCAGCAGCTTAGAGGACAGGGGCAGATCGAACACTGAAGCTTTCTTT | CASSLEDRGRSNTEAFF
TRBJ2-5 | TRBV9 | once | TRBD2 | TGTGCCAGCAGCGACTCCGGGACTAGCGGAGGACTACAGTACTTC | CASSDSGTSGGLQYF
TRBJ2-3 | TRBV5-1 | . | TRBD2 | TGCGCCAGCAGCTTAAGCGGGAGGGCCAGCACAGATACGCAGTATTTT | CASSLSGRASTDTQYF
TRBJ1-1 | TRBV3-1/TRBV3-2 | . | TRBD1 | TGTGCCAGCAGCCATAAGACAGGGGGGTGGACTGAAGCTTTCTTT | CASSHKTGGWTEAFF
TRBJ2-7 | TRBV5-1 | . | . | TGCGCCAGCAGCCTCCAGGGGGCTAGCGGGATTTACGAGCAGTACTTC | CASSLQGASGIYEQYF
TRBJ1-6 | TRBV29-1 | . | TRBD1 | TGCAGCGTACAACAGGGGGCCAATTCACCCCTCCACTTT | CSVQQGANSPLHF
TRBJ2-7 | TRBV6-2/TRBV6-3 | once | . | TGTGCCAGCAGTTACTCGGCTTCAGCGTTCTCCTACGAGCAGTACTTC | CASSYSASAFSYEQYF
TRBJ2-5 | TRBV4-1 | once | . | TGCGCCAGCAGCCAACCCAACCAAGAGACCCAGTACTTC | CASSQPNQETQYF
TRBJ2-7 | TRBV28 | once | . | TGTGCCACCTCTGGGGTCAGTCTCTACGAGCAGTACTTC | CATSGVSLYEQYF
TRBJ1-3 | TRBV3-1/TRBV3-2 | . | TRBD1 | TGTGCCAGCAGCCAAGAGAGCGAGGGGGCAGGTGGAAACACCATATATTTT | CASSQESEGAGGNTIYF
TRBJ2-2 | TRBV4-2 | . | . | TGTGCCAGCAGCCAAGGGACAGAGACCGGGGAGCTGTTTTTT | CASSQGTETGELFF
TRBJ2-7 | TRBV3-1/TRBV3-2 | . | TRBD2 | TGTGCCAGCAGCCATTCCGGACTAGCGGGGGGGTTTGCCTACGAGCAGTACTTC | CASSHSGLAGGFAYEQYF
TRBJ1-2 | TRBV6-6 | . | . | TGTGCCAGCAGTTACTCTCGCAAACTTAACTATGGCTACACCTTC | CASSYSRKLNYGYTF
TRBJ1-2 | TRBV29-1 | . | TRBD1 | TGCAGCGTTGGGGACAGGGGGCGCGGCCGCTACACCTTC | CSVGDRGRGRYTF
TRBJ2-1 | TRBV18 | . | . | TGTGCCAGCTCACCGGACTCTCTCGTCAATGAGCAGTTCTTC | CASSPDSLVNEQFF
TRBJ2-1 | TRBV28 | . | . | TGTGCCAGCAGCCCCTACACGAGCTCCTACAATGAGCAGTTCTTC | CASSPYTSSYNEQFF
TRBJ2-3 | TRBV6-1 | . | . | TGTGCCAGCAGTGAATCACTAGTCGGCACAGATACGCAGTATTTT | CASSESLVGTDTQYF
TRBJ1-4 | TRBV7-9 | . | . | TGTGCCAGCAGCTTTGGGCAGGGGCTTATGGCAACTAATGAAAAACTGTTTTTT | CASSFGQGLMATNEKLFF
TRBJ1-2 | TRBV13 | . | TRBD1 | TGTGCCAGCAGGACTCTCGGACAGGGAGGTGGCTACACCTTC | CASRTLGQGGGYTF
TRBJ1-2 | TRBV11-2 | . | . | TGTGCCAGCAGCCCACCTGTACGACTCTATGGCTACACCTTC | CASSPPVRLYGYTF
TRBJ1-2 | TRBV7-8 | . | . | TGTGCCAGCAGCTATGGCCGGGACACCGGGCATGGCTACACCTTC | CASSYGRDTGHGYTF
TRBJ2-7 | TRBV28 | once | . | TGTGCCAGCAGTTTATACTTTCGTCTGTACTTC | CASSLYFRLYF
TRBJ1-5 | TRBV30 | . | TRBD1 | TGTGCCTACAACCCCAAGGGGGCCAGCAATCAGCCCCAGCATTTT | CAYNPKGASNQPQHF
TRBJ2-1 | TRBV9 | . | . | TGTGCCAGCAGCGTCGTCGATGAGCAGTTCTTC | CASSVVDEQFF
TRBJ1-1 | TRBV3-1/TRBV3-2 | many | . | TGTGCCAGCAGCTACACAGGGCACACTGAAGCTTTCTTT | CASSYTGHTEAFF
TRBJ1-6 | TRBV19 | . | . | TGTGCCAGTAGTATAGGAAGGTGGGGGTCCAATTCACCCCTCCACTTT | CASSIGRWGSNSPLHF
TRBJ2-1 | TRBV30 | once | TRBD2 | TGTGCCTGGAGCCGGGGGGCTAGCGGGAGCCCCCGTCAGTTCTTC | CAWSRGASGSPRQFF
TRBJ2-7 | TRBV7-2 | . | . | TGTGCCAGCAGCTTAAGGTATCGGGACGAGCAGTACTTC | CASSLRYRDEQYF
TRBJ1-5 | TRBV7-9 | . | . | TGTGCCAGCAGCTTAGAGGGTCATCAGCCCCAGCATTTT | CASSLEGHQPQHF
TRBJ2-1 | TRBV11-2 | . | TRBD2 | TGTGCCAGCAGCCCACCGGGACTAGCGGGATTGAATGAGCAGTTCTTC | CASSPPGLAGLNEQFF
TRBJ1-2 | TRBV4-2 | . | . | TGTGCCAGCAGCCGATCGATGGACAGCCCAAGGCACTATGGCTACACCTTC | CASSRSMDSPRHYGYTF
TRBJ2-5 | TRBV7-2 | . | TRBD2 | TGTGCCAGCAGCTTAGCGGGACTACAAGAGACCCAGTACTTC | CASSLAGLQETQYF
TRBJ1-1 | TRBV6-5 | . | . | TGTGCCAGCACCCGACTAACGATGACGAACACTGAAGCTTTCTTT | CASTRLTMTNTEAFF
TRBJ1-2 | TRBV6-5 | . | TRBD1 | TGTGCCAGCAGTTATTCAGGGGGCATCTATGGCTACACCTTC | CASSYSGGIYGYTF
TRBJ2-7 | TRBV10-2 | . | TRBD1 | TGCGCCAGCAGTGAGGTGGACAGGGTTTCCTACGAGCAGTACTTC | CASSEVDRVSYEQYF
TRBJ1-5 | TRBV7-9 | . | . | TGTGCCAGCAGCACAGTCACCACAGCCCAGCATTTT | CASSTVTTAQHF
TRBJ2-5 | TRBV4-1 | . | . | TGCGCCAGCAGCCAAGATGGGGGCAGAGGGGAGACCCAGTACTTC | CASSQDGGRGETQYF
TRBJ1-1 | TRBV7-9 | . | . | TGTGCCAGCAGCCGACGCGAGGGATTTCGGACTGAAGCTTTCTTT | CASSRREGFRTEAFF
TRBJ2-1 | TRBV6-1 | few | . | TGTGCCAGCAGTGAGTGGGCTGAACCCCACAATGAGCAGTTCTTC | CASSEWAEPHNEQFF
TRBJ2-3 | TRBV6-5 | . | . | TGTGCCAGCAGTTACCAGGCCGGCACAGATACGCAGTATTTT | CASSYQAGTDTQYF
TRBJ2-7 | TRBV2 | . | . | TGTGCCAGCATCGGGGTGTCATCCTACGAGCAGTACTTC | CASIGVSSYEQYF